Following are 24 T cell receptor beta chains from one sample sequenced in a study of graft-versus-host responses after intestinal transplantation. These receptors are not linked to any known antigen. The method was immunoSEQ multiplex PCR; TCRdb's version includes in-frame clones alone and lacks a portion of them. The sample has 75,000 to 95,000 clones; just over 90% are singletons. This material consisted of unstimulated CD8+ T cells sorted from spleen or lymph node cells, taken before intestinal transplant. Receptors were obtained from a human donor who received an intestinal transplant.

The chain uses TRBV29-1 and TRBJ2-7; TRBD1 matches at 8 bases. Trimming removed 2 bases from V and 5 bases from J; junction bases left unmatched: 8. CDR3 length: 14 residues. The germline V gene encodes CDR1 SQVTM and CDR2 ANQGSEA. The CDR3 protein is CSVEKGQGMDEQYF. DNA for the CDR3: TGCAGCGTTGAAAAAGGACAGGGTATGGACGAGCAGTACTTC.

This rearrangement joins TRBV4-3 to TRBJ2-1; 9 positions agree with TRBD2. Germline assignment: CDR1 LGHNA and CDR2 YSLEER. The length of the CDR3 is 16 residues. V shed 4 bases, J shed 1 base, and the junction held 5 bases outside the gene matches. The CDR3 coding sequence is TGCGCCAGCAGCCGGAGAAGCGGGGGGTCCTACAATGAGCAGTTCTTC. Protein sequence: CASSRRSGGSYNEQFF.

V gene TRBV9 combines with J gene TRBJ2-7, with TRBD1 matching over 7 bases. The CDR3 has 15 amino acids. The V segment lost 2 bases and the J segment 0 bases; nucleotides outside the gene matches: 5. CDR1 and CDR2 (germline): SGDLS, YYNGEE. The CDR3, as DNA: TGTGCCAGCAGCGTCGGACAGGCGAGCTCCTACGAGCAGTACTTC. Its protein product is CASSVGQASSYEQYF.

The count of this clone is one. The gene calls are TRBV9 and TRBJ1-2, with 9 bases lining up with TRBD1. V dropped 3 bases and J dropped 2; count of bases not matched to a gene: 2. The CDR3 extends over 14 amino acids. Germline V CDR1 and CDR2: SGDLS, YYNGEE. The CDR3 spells CASSGTGVNYGYTF. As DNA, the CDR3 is TGTGCCAGCAGCGGGACAGGGGTAAACTATGGCTACACCTTC.

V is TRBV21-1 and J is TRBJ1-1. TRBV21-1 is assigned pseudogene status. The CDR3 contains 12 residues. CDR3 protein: CASSLRNTEAFF. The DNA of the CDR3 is TGTGCCAGCAGCCTAAGGAACACTGAAGCTTTCTTT.

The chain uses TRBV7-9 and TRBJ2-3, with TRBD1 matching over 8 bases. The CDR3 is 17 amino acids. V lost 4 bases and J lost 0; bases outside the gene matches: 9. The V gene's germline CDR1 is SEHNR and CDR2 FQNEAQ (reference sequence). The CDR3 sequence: CASSSTTGTGSTDTQYF. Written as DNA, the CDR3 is TGTGCCAGCAGCTCGACCACCGGGACAGGTAGCACAGATACGCAGTATTTT.

CDR3 coding DNA: TGTGCCAGCAGCTTGGGGACAGGCATGGATACGCAGTATTTT. Protein sequence: CASSLGTGMDTQYF. The gene calls are TRBV5-5 and TRBJ2-3; the match to TRBD1 covers 7 bases. The J segment lost 6 bases and the V segment lost 0 bases, leaving 4 bases of the junction unmatched. Germline lookup yields CDR1 SGHKS and CDR2 YYEKEE (reference sequence). The CDR3 spans 14 residues.

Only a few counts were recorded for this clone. CDR3 DNA: TGCGCCAGCAGTGATCGACAGTCCTCTGGAAACACCATATATTTT. Its protein product is CASSDRQSSGNTIYF. The chain links TRBV10-1 to TRBJ1-3, with D perhaps matching TRBD1 (5 bases). CDR3 size: 15 residues. V was clipped by 3 bases and J by 0 bases, with 9 bases between them. The germline CDR1 and CDR2 sequences are WNHNN and SYGVQD (reference sequence).

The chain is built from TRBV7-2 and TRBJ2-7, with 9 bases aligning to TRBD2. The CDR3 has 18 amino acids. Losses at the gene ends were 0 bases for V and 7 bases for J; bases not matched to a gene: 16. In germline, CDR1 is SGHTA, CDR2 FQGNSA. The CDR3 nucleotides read TGTGCCAGCAGCTTAGCGATGCGGGGGGGAATATCGGGGGGTGAGCAGTACTTC. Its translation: CASSLAMRGGISGGEQYF.

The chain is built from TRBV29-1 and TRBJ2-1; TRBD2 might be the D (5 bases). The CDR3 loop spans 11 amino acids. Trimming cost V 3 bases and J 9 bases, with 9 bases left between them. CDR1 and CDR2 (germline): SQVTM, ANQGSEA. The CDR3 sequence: CSVDLAGEQFF. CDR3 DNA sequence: TGCAGCGTTGACCTAGCCGGTGAGCAGTTCTTC.

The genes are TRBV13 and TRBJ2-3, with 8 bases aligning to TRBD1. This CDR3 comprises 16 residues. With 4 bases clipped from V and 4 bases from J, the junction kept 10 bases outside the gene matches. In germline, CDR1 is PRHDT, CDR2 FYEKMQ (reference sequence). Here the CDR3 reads CASSWSNTGGSDTQYF. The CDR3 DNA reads TGTGCCAGCAGCTGGTCAAACACAGGGGGATCAGATACGCAGTATTTT.

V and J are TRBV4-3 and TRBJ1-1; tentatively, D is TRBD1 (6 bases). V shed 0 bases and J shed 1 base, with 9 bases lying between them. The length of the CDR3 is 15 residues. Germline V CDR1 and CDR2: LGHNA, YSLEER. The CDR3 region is CASSQEAGENTEAFF. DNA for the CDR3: TGCGCCAGCAGCCAAGAAGCAGGGGAGAACACTGAAGCTTTCTTT.

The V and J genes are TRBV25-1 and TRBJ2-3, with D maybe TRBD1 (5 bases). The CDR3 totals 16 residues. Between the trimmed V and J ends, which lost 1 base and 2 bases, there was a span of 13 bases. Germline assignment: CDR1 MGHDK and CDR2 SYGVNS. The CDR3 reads CASSESAGWDTDTQYF. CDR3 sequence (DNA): TGTGCCAGCAGTGAATCGGCAGGGTGGGACACAGATACGCAGTATTTT.

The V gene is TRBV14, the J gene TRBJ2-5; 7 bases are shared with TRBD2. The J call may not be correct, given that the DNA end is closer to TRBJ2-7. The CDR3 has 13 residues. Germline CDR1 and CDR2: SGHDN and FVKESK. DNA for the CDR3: TGTGCCAGCAGCCAAGGCGGGGGCTACGAGCAGTACTTC. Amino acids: CASSQGGGYEQYF.

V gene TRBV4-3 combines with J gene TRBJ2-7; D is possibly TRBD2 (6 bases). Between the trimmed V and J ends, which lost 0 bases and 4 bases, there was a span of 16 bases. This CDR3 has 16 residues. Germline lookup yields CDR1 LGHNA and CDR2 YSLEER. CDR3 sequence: CASSQDLGSGRYEQYF. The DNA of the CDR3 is TGCGCCAGCAGCCAAGATTTGGGGTCAGGGAGGTACGAGCAGTACTTC.

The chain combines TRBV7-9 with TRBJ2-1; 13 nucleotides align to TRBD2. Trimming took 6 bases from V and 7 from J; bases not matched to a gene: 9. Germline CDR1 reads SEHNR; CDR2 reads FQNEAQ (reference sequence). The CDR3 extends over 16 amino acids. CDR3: CASRPPGLAGRNEQFF. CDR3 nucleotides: TGTGCCAGCAGGCCACCGGGACTAGCGGGGCGTAATGAGCAGTTCTTC.

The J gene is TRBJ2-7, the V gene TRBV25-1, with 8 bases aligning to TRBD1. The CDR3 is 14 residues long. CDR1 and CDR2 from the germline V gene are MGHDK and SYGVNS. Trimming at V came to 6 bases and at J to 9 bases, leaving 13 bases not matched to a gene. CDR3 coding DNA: TGTGCCAGCAGCGATAGGACAGGGAAGGGCGGGCAGTACTTC. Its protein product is CASSDRTGKGGQYF.

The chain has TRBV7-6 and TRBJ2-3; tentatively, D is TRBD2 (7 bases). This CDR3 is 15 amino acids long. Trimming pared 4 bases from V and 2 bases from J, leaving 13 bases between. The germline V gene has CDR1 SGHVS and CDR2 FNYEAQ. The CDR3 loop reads CASSWGGAFTDTQYF. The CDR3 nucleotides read TGTGCCAGCAGCTGGGGGGGGGCCTTCACAGATACGCAGTATTTT. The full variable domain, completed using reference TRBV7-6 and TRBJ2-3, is GAGVSQSPRYKVTKRGQDVALRCDPISGHVSLYWYRQALGQGPEFLTYFNYEAQQDKSGLPNDRFSAERPEGSISTLTIQRTEQRDSAMYRCASSWGGAFTDTQYFGPGTRLTVL.

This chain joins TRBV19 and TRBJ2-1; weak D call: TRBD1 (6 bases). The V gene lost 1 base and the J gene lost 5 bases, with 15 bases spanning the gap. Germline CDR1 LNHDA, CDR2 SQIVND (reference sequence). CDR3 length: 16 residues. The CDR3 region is CASSIGPGALNNEQFF. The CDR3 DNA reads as TGTGCCAGTAGTATAGGCCCAGGGGCTCTTAACAATGAGCAGTTCTTC.

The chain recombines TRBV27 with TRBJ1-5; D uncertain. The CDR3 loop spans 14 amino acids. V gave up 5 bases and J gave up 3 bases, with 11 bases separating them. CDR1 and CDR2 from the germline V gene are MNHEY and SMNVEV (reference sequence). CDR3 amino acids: CASSPGGLNQPQHF. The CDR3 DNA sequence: TGTGCCAGCAGTCCTGGTGGACTCAATCAGCCCCAGCATTTT.

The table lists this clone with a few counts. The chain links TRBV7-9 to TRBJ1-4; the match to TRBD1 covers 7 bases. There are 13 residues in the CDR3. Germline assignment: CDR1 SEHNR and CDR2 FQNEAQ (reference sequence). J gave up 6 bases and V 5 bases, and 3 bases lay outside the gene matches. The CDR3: CASSDRVDEKLFF. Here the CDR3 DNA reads TGTGCCAGCAGCGACAGGGTTGATGAAAAACTGTTTTTT.

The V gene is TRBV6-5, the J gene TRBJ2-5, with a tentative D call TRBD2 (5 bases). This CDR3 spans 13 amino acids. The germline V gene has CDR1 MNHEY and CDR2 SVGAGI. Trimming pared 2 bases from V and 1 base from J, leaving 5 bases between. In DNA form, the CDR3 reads TGTGCCAGCAGTTACGGGAGCCAAGAGACCCAGTACTTC. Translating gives CASSYGSQETQYF.

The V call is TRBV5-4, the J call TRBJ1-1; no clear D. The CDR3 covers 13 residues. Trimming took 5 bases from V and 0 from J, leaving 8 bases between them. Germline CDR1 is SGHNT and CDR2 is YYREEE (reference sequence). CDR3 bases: TGTGCCAGCAGAGGGAGCCTGAACACTGAAGCTTTCTTT. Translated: CASRGSLNTEAFF.

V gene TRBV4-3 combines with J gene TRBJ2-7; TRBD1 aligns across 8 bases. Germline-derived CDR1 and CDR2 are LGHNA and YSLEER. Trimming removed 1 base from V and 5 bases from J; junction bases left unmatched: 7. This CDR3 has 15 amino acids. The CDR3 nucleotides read TGCGCCAGCAGCCAAGCCCCGGACAGGGCGGACGAGCAGTACTTC. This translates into CASSQAPDRADEQYF.